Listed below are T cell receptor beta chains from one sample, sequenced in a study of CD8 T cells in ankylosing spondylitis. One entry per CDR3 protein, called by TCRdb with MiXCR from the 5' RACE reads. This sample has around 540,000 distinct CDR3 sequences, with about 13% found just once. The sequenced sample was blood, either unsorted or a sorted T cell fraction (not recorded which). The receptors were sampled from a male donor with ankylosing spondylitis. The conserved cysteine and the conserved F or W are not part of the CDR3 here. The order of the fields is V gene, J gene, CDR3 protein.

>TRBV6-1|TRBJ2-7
ASSGPDRGLSYEQY
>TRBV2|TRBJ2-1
ASSVRTGGGMNGHNEQF
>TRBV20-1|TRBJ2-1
SARVLAVLYEQF
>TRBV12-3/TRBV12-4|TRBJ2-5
ASKGTGLRGAQY
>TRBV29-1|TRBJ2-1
SGNGQPNEQF
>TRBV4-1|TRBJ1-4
ASSPTGLREKLF
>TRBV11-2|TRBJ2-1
ASSSRGPNYNEQF
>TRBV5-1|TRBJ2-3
ASSTSGTGERTDTQY
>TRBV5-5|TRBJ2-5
ASSFAWTSLGETQY
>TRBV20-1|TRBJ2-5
SAGLAGETQY
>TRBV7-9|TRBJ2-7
ASSFLSSSYEQY
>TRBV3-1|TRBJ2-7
ASSPGTSGHSYEQY
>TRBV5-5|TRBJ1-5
ASSSDSYYQPQH
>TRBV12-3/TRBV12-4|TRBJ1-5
ASSLNANQPQH
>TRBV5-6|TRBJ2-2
ASSSLEGELF
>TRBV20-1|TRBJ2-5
SARQGAIETQY
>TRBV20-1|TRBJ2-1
SARLGGGYNEQF
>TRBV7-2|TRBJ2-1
ASNLLGEYNEQF
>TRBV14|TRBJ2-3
ASSPGLAETTDTQY
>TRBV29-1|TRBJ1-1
SVQQGNTEAF
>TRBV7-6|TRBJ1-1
ASSFTGVTEAF
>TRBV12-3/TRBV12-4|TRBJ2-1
ASSLGGSGSFYEQF
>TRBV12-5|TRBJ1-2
ASGLSPAGGYT
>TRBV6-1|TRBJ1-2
ASSEREQGAIKYGYT
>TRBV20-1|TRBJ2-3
SAGLAGETDTQY
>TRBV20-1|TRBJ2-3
SATQTSGRAVDTQY
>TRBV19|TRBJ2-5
ASRDSPYQETQY
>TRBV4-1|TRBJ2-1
ASSQVRLGSYNEQF
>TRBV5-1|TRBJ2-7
ASSLDPDRVYEQY
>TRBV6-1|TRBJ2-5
ASRVGTQETQY
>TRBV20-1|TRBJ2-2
SASVGSGTGELF
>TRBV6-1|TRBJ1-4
ASYRDRINEKLF